These 7 T cell receptor beta chains originate from one sample sequenced in a study of memory CD4+ T cells and cytomegalovirus serostatus. The sort gate was single viable CD3+CD4+CD8-CD45RO+ cells for memory CD4+ T cells. Sequenced by immunoSEQ multiplex PCR; TCRdb stores in-frame clones only, minus some. The sample yields roughly 67,000 clones, about 76% seen once. Input material: memory CD4+ T cells from blood. The receptors shown here come from an adult in good health and CMV-seropositive.

The chain recombines TRBV7-2 with TRBJ2-1; 8 nucleotides agree with TRBD2. Germline V lookup: CDR1 SGHTA, CDR2 FQGNSA. This CDR3 has 15 residues. V was clipped by 1 base and J by 6 bases; unmatched bases: 5. The CDR3 loop is CASSLDGLAPNEQFF. The CDR3 nucleotides read TGTGCCAGCAGCTTAGACGGACTAGCCCCCAATGAGCAGTTCTTC.

The V gene is TRBV19, the J gene TRBJ1-2; 8 nucleotides match TRBD1. Germline V gene lookup returns CDR1 LNHDA and CDR2 SQIVND (reference sequence). The CDR3 length is 13 residues. The V gene end was trimmed by 5 bases and the J gene end by 4 bases; junction bases not matched to a gene: 3. This CDR3 reads CASSATGGYGYTF. The DNA of the CDR3 is TGTGCCAGTAGTGCAACAGGGGGCTATGGCTACACCTTC.

The rearrangement joins TRBV30 to TRBJ2-5; either TRBD1 or TRBD2 may supply D (5 bases each). Deletions cut 2 bases from V and 11 bases from J, with 21 bases between. Germline V gene data show CDR1 as GTSNPN and CDR2 as SVGIG (reference sequence). This CDR3 region has 14 residues. The CDR3 DNA reads as TGTGCCTGGAGTCACCCAGACAGAGAGGGTTTTCAGTACTTC. Translation gives CAWSHPDREGFQYF.

The gene calls are TRBV6-5 and TRBJ1-1, with D uncertain. Trimming took 0 bases from V and 3 from J, leaving 8 bases between them. Germline V gives CDR1 MNHEY, CDR2 SVGAGI. The CDR3 has 14 amino acids. The CDR3 coding sequence is TGTGCCAGCAGTTACTCTAGGTGGGACACTGAAGCTTTCTTT. This translates into CASSYSRWDTEAFF.

The chain is built from TRBV7-2 and TRBJ2-5; 8 nucleotides line up with TRBD2. Germline V gene data show CDR1 as SGHTA and CDR2 as FQGNSA. The V gene end was trimmed by 9 bases and the J gene end by 2 bases; junction bases not matched to a gene: 5. The CDR3 is 13 residues long. DNA of the CDR3: TGTGCCAGTCGGGGGGGAGGGCAAGAGACCCAGTACTTC. Encoded protein: CASRGGGQETQYF. Variable domain in full (rest from reference TRBV7-2 and TRBJ2-5): GAGVSQSPSNKVTEKGKDVELRCDPISGHTALYWYRQSLGQGLEFLIYFQGNSAPDKSGLPSDRFSAERTGGSVSTLTIQRTQQEDSAVYLCASRGGGQETQYFGPGTRLLVL.

The chain joins TRBV5-1 to TRBJ2-1, with a weak D call TRBD1 (5 bases). There are 15 residues in the CDR3. Germline values: CDR1 SGHRS, CDR2 YFSETQ. V was clipped by 2 bases and J by 9 bases, with 18 bases between them. The CDR3 bases are TGCGCCAGCAGCTTCGGCCAGGGCCGGGTCGGTGAGCAGTTCTTC. Protein sequence: CASSFGQGRVGEQFF.

The chain links TRBV7-9 to TRBJ2-2; D tentatively reads TRBD1 or TRBD2 (5 bases each). The V and J ends lost 0 bases and 8 bases respectively, with 10 bases between them. CDR1 and CDR2 from the germline V gene are SEHNR and FQNEAQ (reference sequence). This CDR3 is built from 14 residues. CDR3: CASSLAAGTGELFF. The DNA of the CDR3 is TGTGCCAGCAGCTTAGCCGCAGGGACGGGGGAGCTGTTTTTT.